These 5 T cell receptor beta chains came from one sample sequenced in a study of blood T cell repertoires in COVID-19. Here immunoSEQ multiplex PCR was the method, and the copy in TCRdb shows in-frame clones only, minus some. The table includes about 100,000 clones, roughly 82% detected once. The sequenced sample was peripheral blood. Receptors originate from a man aged 55-75 years with acute or convalescent COVID-19.

This chain uses TRBV7-8 with TRBJ2-5; D remains ambiguous. CDR1 is SGHVS, CDR2 FQNEAQ, per germline. The CDR3 runs to 13 residues. Trimming shortened V by 2 bases and J by 2 bases, and 6 bases separated the two germline ends. CDR3 sequence reads: CASSLLAQETQYF. The CDR3 DNA follows: TGTGCCAGCAGCTTATTAGCACAAGAGACCCAGTACTTC.

The table lists this clone with a few counts. The chain uses TRBV7-9 and TRBJ2-1; maybe TRBD2 (5 bases). This CDR3 spans 15 amino acids. V was trimmed by 2 bases and J by 2 bases, leaving 10 bases between them. Germline CDR1 is SEHNR and CDR2 is FQNEAQ (reference sequence). Here the CDR3 reads CASSLSRGTYNEQFF. CDR3 in DNA: TGTGCCAGCAGCTTATCTCGGGGAACCTACAATGAGCAGTTCTTC.

The chain recombines TRBV28 with TRBJ1-5, with TRBD1 matching 7 bases. The CDR3 consists of 16 residues. V gave up 2 bases and J gave up 4 bases; unmatched junction bases: 8. The germline gives CDR1 MDHEN, CDR2 SYDVKM. In DNA, the CDR3 is TGTGCCAGCAGTTTAAATAGGGGGCCAGGTAATCAGCCCCAGCATTTT. Its translation is CASSLNRGPGNQPQHF. Full variable domain (missing parts from reference TRBV28 and TRBJ1-5): DVKVTQSSRYLVKRTGEKVFLECVQDMDHENMFWYRQDPGLGLRLIYFSYDVKMKEKGDIPEGYSVSREKKERFSLILESASTNQTSMYLCASSLNRGPGNQPQHFGDGTRLSIL.

The chain recombines TRBV5-1 with TRBJ1-2; 7 positions agree with TRBD1. Germline V gives CDR1 SGHRS, CDR2 YFSETQ. This CDR3 region has 14 residues. The trim removed 4 bases at V and 6 bases at J, leaving 9 bases unmatched. The CDR3 protein is CASSPDRFSHGYTF. The CDR3 DNA sequence: TGCGCCAGCAGCCCGGACAGGTTCTCACATGGCTACACCTTC.

This rearrangement joins TRBV5-1 to TRBJ1-1; 7 bases are shared with TRBD1. The V and J ends lost 5 bases and 1 base, in that order; junction bases with no gene match: 11. This CDR3 has 16 residues. Per germline, CDR1 SGHRS and CDR2 YFSETQ. The CDR3 DNA reads as TGCGCCAGCAGTATAAAAGGGGGCGCCGGGAACACTGAAGCTTTCTTT. Protein sequence: CASSIKGGAGNTEAFF.